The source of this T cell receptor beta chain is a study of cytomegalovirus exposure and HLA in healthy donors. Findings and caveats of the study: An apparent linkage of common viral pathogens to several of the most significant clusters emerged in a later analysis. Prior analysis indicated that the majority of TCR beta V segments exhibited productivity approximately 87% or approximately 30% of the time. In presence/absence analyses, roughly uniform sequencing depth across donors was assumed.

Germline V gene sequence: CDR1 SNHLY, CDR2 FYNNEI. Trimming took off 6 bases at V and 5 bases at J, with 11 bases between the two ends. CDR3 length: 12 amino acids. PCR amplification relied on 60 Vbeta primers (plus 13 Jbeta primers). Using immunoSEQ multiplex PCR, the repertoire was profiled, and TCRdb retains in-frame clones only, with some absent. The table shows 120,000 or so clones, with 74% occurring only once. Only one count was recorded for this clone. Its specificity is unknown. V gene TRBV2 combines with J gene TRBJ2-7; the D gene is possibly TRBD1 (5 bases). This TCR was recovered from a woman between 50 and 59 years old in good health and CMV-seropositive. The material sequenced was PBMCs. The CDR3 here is CASRPDIHEQYF. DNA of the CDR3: TGTGCCAGCAGACCGGACATTCACGAGCAGTACTTC. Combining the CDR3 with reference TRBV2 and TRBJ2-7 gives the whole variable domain EPEVTQTPSHQVTQMGQEVILRCVPISNHLYFYWYRQILGQKVEFLVSFYNNEISEKSEIFDDQFSVERPDGSNFTLKIRSTKLEDSAMYFCASRPDIHEQYFGPGTRLTVT.